A single sample is the source of the 9 T cell receptor beta chains below, sequenced in a study of OX40 agonist ivuxolimab in advanced cancers. The repertoire was sequenced with immunoSEQ multiplex PCR; TCRdb's copy has only in-frame clones and lacks some. The sample has some 42,000 clones; 82% are singletons. The sequencing here drew on CD4+ or CD8+ T cells sorted from blood, taken in a trial of the OX40 agonist ivuxolimab. Every receptor here comes from an adult with an advanced solid tumor such as melanoma, head and neck, liver or kidney cancer.

This chain uses TRBV21-1 with TRBJ2-1. TRBV21-1 is labeled a pseudogene. The CDR3 has 12 amino acids. CDR3 sequence (DNA): TGTGCCAGACACATTGTTGGGGGTGAGCAGTTCTTC. Encoded protein: CARHIVGGEQFF.

At least ten counts were recorded for this clone. The chain joins TRBV27 to TRBJ2-3; D unclear. This CDR3 spans 11 amino acids. V was clipped by 6 bases and J by 3 bases, with 4 bases between them. Germline V gene lookup returns CDR1 MNHEY and CDR2 SMNVEV (reference sequence). This CDR3 is CASRRTDTQYF. Here the CDR3 DNA reads TGTGCCAGCAGGAGGACAGATACGCAGTATTTT.

The chain joins TRBV5-1 to TRBJ2-7; the D is unclear. Germline values: CDR1 SGHRS, CDR2 YFSETQ. V lost 0 bases and J lost 6, with 10 bases in between. The CDR3 is 13 residues long. The CDR3 DNA follows: TGCGCCAGCAGCTTGGGTTACCCTCCCGAGCAGTACTTC. Translating gives CASSLGYPPEQYF.

The chain recombines TRBV4-3 with TRBJ2-3, with 9 nucleotides matching TRBD2. CDR3 length: 16 residues. Germline trimming cut 6 bases from V and 2 bases from J; bases unmatched to any gene: 9. CDR1 is LGHNA, CDR2 YSLEER, per germline. DNA of the CDR3: TGCGCCAGCAGTCAAAGGGAGGGACTAGCCACAGATACGCAGTATTTT. Encoded protein: CASSQREGLATDTQYF.

This chain connects TRBV7-9 to TRBJ2-1; 7 nucleotides align to TRBD2. Losses at the gene ends were 3 bases for V and 3 bases for J; bases not matched to a gene: 5. The CDR3 totals 15 residues. CDR1 is SEHNR and CDR2 is FQNEAQ in the germline V gene (reference sequence). The CDR3, as DNA: TGTGCCAGCAGCTTCGCGGGAGCACACTACAATGAGCAGTTCTTC. This encodes CASSFAGAHYNEQFF.

This rearrangement joins TRBV6-6 to TRBJ1-1; maybe TRBD1 (6 bases). CDR1 MNHNY and CDR2 SVGAGI come from the germline V gene (reference sequence). Trimming pared 6 bases from V and 1 base from J, leaving 9 bases between. The CDR3 is made up of 13 amino acids. The CDR3 coding sequence is TGTGCCAGCAGCTTAGGGGGGAACACTGAAGCTTTCTTT. Encoded protein: CASSLGGNTEAFF.

The rearrangement uses TRBV7-9 and TRBJ2-5, with a tentative D call TRBD2 (5 bases). The germline V gene encodes CDR1 SEHNR and CDR2 FQNEAQ (reference sequence). V lost 5 bases and J 5 bases, leaving 9 bases between the germline ends. The CDR3 sequence is 12 residues long. The CDR3 region is CASSQLVETQYF. CDR3 sequence (DNA): TGTGCCAGCAGCCAACTAGTGGAGACCCAGTACTTC.

The J gene is TRBJ2-1, the V gene TRBV6-5; D uncertain. Trimming left V 7 bases short and J 7 bases short, with 8 bases between. The CDR3 loop spans 11 amino acids. Germline values: CDR1 MNHEY, CDR2 SVGAGI. This CDR3 reads CASTLRNEQFF. For the CDR3, the DNA is TGTGCCAGCACCCTTCGTAATGAGCAGTTCTTC.

This chain links TRBV7-7 with TRBJ2-1; tentative D call: TRBD1 (5 bases). Germline-derived CDR1 and CDR2 are SSHAT and FNYEAQ (reference sequence). V was shortened by 2 bases and J by 7 bases, with 9 bases between the two germline ends. CDR3 size: 13 residues. This chain's CDR3 is CASSLWQGNEQFF. For the CDR3, the DNA is TGTGCCAGCAGCTTATGGCAGGGTAATGAGCAGTTCTTC. Supplemented by reference TRBV7-7 and TRBJ2-1, the full variable domain reads GAGVSQSPRYKVTKRGQDVTLRCDPISSHATLYWYQQALGQGPEFLTYFNYEAQPDKSGLPSDRFSAERPEGSISTLTIQRTEQRDSAMYRCASSLWQGNEQFFGPGTRLTVL.